The 32 T cell receptor beta chains given below trace back to one sample, sequenced in a study of cytomegalovirus exposure and HLA in healthy donors. In the PCR, 60 Vbeta and 13 Jbeta primers were used. Profiling relied on immunoSEQ multiplex PCR, and the TCRdb table lists in-frame clones only, not all of them. The data contain approximately 150,000 clones, 60% to 70% of them seen just once; the ten biggest clones take up approximately 6.6%. The sequenced sample was PBMCs. These receptors came from an older woman in good health and CMV-seropositive.

CDR3 DNA sequence: TGCAGCGTTGAACGGGGAGGAGGCTACGAGCAGTACTTC. This codes for CSVERGGGYEQYF. The rearrangement links TRBV29-1 to TRBJ2-7; TRBD2 might be the D (6 bases). Trimming took off 2 bases at V and 3 bases at J, with 11 bases between the two ends. This CDR3 contains 13 residues. Germline CDR1 is SQVTM and CDR2 is ANQGSEA.

The chain has TRBV5-1 and TRBJ2-1, with 8 nucleotides matching TRBD2. Germline values: CDR1 SGHRS, CDR2 YFSETQ. Unmatched junction bases numbered 1, after V lost 0 bases and J lost 8 bases. The CDR3 is made up of 13 amino acids. The chain's CDR3 is CASSLGLAHEQFF. The DNA of the CDR3 is TGCGCCAGCAGCTTGGGACTAGCGCATGAGCAGTTCTTC.

The gene calls are TRBV6-1 and TRBJ2-7; 11 bases line up with TRBD1. CDR1 is MNHNS and CDR2 is SASEGT in the germline V gene. The J segment lost 4 bases and the V segment lost 6 bases, leaving 5 bases of the junction unmatched. There are 14 residues in the CDR3. The CDR3 DNA reads as TGTGCCAGCAGCGAGGACAGGGGGCGGTACGAGCAGTACTTC. As protein: CASSEDRGRYEQYF.

The chain recombines TRBV7-6 with TRBJ2-3; 8 nucleotides agree with TRBD2. This CDR3 is built from 15 residues. J was trimmed by 3 bases and V by 5 bases; bases with no gene match: 7. Germline loops: CDR1 SGHVS, CDR2 FNYEAQ. CDR3 coding DNA: TGTGCCAGCAGCCCCGGGAGGGCCGCGACAGATACGCAGTATTTT. Its protein is CASSPGRAATDTQYF.

The chain is built from TRBV9 and TRBJ2-5, with 9 bases identical to TRBD1. Germline lookup yields CDR1 SGDLS and CDR2 YYNGEE. There are 14 residues in the CDR3. V lost 4 bases to trimming and J lost 5 bases; unmatched junction nucleotides: 6. This chain's CDR3 is CASSPTQGAETQYF. The CDR3 coding sequence is TGTGCCAGCAGCCCTACACAGGGGGCTGAGACCCAGTACTTC. The complete variable domain, with remaining parts taken from reference TRBV9 and TRBJ2-5, reads DSGVTQTPKHLITATGQRVTLRCSPRSGDLSVYWYQQSLDQGLQFLIQYYNGEERAKGNILERFSAQQFPDLHSELNLSSLELGDSALYFCASSPTQGAETQYFGPGTRLLVL.

This clone was detected a few times. The chain recombines TRBV5-8 with TRBJ1-6, with 12 positions matching TRBD1. This CDR3 contains 15 residues. The V segment lost 4 bases and the J segment 11 bases; nucleotides outside the gene matches: 7. The germline V gene has CDR1 SGHTS and CDR2 YDEGEE. The CDR3 DNA follows: TGTGCCAGCAGCCCGGGGACAGGGGGCGCGACACCCCTCCACTTT. This sequence encodes CASSPGTGGATPLHF. The full variable domain, in which reference TRBV5-8 and TRBJ1-6 provide the parts outside the CDR3, is EAGVTQSPTHLIKTRGQQATLRCSPISGHTSVYWYQQALGLGLQFLLWYDEGEERNRGNFPPRFSGRQFPNYSSELNVNALELEDSALYLCASSPGTGGATPLHFGNGTRLTVT.

The chain has TRBV18 and TRBJ2-2; 7 positions match TRBD1. Germline trimming cut 5 bases from V and 6 bases from J; bases unmatched to any gene: 3. The CDR3 totals 13 residues. The germline V gene encodes CDR1 KGHSH and CDR2 LQKENI. The CDR3 spells CASSSQGPGELFF. The CDR3 nucleotides read TGTGCCAGCTCATCACAGGGGCCCGGGGAGCTGTTTTTT.

This clone has a handful of counts. The chain recombines TRBV14 with TRBJ1-5; 8 bases fit TRBD1. V gave up 4 bases and J gave up 0 bases; unmatched junction bases: 8. Germline V gives CDR1 SGHDN, CDR2 FVKESK. This CDR3 spans 17 amino acids. In DNA form, the CDR3 reads TGTGCCAGCAGCCCCATCAGGGGGCCCTTTAGCAATCAGCCCCAGCATTTT. This translates into CASSPIRGPFSNQPQHF.

This clone was detected only a few times. The chain uses TRBV28 and TRBJ2-7; D may be TRBD2 (6 bases). V was trimmed by 6 bases and J by 3 bases, leaving 15 bases between them. CDR3 length: 14 amino acids. Germline values: CDR1 MDHEN, CDR2 SYDVKM. The CDR3, as DNA: TGTGCCAGCAGCGAACCGGGACTGAGCTACGAGCAGTACTTC. Encoded protein: CASSEPGLSYEQYF.

This chain uses TRBV5-1 with TRBJ2-7, with 11 bases aligning to TRBD1. Per the germline V gene, CDR1 is SGHRS and CDR2 is YFSETQ. Losses at the gene ends were 5 bases for V and 1 base for J; bases not matched to a gene: 2. The CDR3 runs 14 residues. The CDR3 DNA sequence: TGCGCCAGCAGGGGACAGGGGGTTTCCTACGAGCAGTACTTC. It yields the protein CASRGQGVSYEQYF.

This chain connects TRBV30 to TRBJ2-3; 10 nucleotides line up with TRBD1. The CDR3 length is 13 residues. Germline V CDR1 and CDR2: GTSNPN, SVGIG (reference sequence). The junction had 4 bases not matched to a gene; V was cut back by 8 bases and J by 2 bases. CDR3 sequence reads: CARGTGDTDTQYF. For the CDR3, the DNA is TGTGCCAGGGGGACAGGGGACACAGATACGCAGTATTTT.

Within the sample, this clone is medium-sized (0.01 to 0.1%). This chain joins TRBV6-5 and TRBJ1-3, with TRBD1 matching over 8 bases. CDR3 length: 14 amino acids. Per germline, CDR1 MNHEY and CDR2 SVGAGI. The junction had 3 bases not matched to a gene; V was cut back by 8 bases and J by 0 bases. The CDR3 region is CASADRASGNTIYF. In DNA, the CDR3 is TGTGCCAGCGCGGACAGGGCCTCTGGAAACACCATATATTTT.

The chain carries TRBV7-6 and TRBJ2-1; 10 nucleotides match TRBD2. With 1 base clipped from V and 7 bases from J, the junction kept 7 bases outside the gene matches. This CDR3 is built from 16 residues. CDR1 is SGHVS, CDR2 FNYEAQ, per germline. The CDR3, as DNA: TGTGCCAGCAGCTTAGGCTGGACTAGCGGAAAAAATGAGCAGTTCTTC. Its protein product is CASSLGWTSGKNEQFF.

The V and J genes are TRBV19 and TRBJ1-1, with D possibly TRBD1 on 5 matching bases. The germline V gene has CDR1 LNHDA and CDR2 SQIVND (reference sequence). This CDR3 has 12 amino acids. With 7 bases removed from V and 7 bases from J, the gap between germline ends came to 13 bases. Here the CDR3 DNA reads TGTGCCAGTACCATAGGGGCGCTTGAAGCTTTCTTT. It yields the protein CASTIGALEAFF.

The chain couples TRBV7-8 to TRBJ1-1, with D maybe TRBD1 (5 bases). Deletions cut 1 base from V and 8 bases from J, with 14 bases between. Germline-derived CDR1 and CDR2 are SGHVS and FQNEAQ. This CDR3 region has 14 residues. The CDR3 nucleotides are TGTGCCAGCAGCTTAGGGGTCCCGGGGGGGGAAGCTTTCTTT. Encoded protein: CASSLGVPGGEAFF.

The CDR3 DNA reads TGCGCCAGCAGCTTAGCGAGGAGAAACAATGAGCAGTTCTTC. Protein: CASSLARRNNEQFF. J is TRBJ2-1 and V is TRBV5-1, with D unclear. The V gene's germline CDR1 is SGHRS and CDR2 YFSETQ. The CDR3 runs 14 residues. The V end was cut by 2 bases, the J end by 5 bases, with 11 bases between. The entire variable domain, with the rest obtained from reference TRBV5-1 and TRBJ2-1, is as follows: KAGVTQTPRYLIKTRGQQVTLSCSPISGHRSVSWYQQTPGQGLQFLFEYFSETQRNKGNFPGRFSGRQFSNSRSEMNVSTLELGDSALYLCASSLARRNNEQFFGPGTRLTVL.

This chain connects TRBV5-1 to TRBJ2-6; 7 bases are shared with TRBD1. J was trimmed by 4 bases and V by 7 bases; bases with no gene match: 5. Germline V gene data show CDR1 as SGHRS and CDR2 as YFSETQ. This CDR3 has 14 amino acids. The CDR3 protein is CASGDRDGANVLTF. As DNA, the CDR3 is TGCGCCAGCGGCGACAGGGACGGGGCCAACGTCCTGACTTTC.

CDR3 sequence reads: CASSQGQGMNTEAFF. The CDR3 nucleotides read TGTGCCAGCAGTCAGGGTCAGGGTATGAACACTGAAGCTTTCTTT. This chain links TRBV11-2 with TRBJ1-1, with a weak D call TRBD1 (5 bases). V dropped 6 bases and J dropped 0 bases, with 14 bases sitting between them. CDR1 is SGHAT, CDR2 FQNNGV, per germline. The CDR3 contains 15 residues.

This chain's CDR3 is CASSLTGGPADTQYF. CDR3 nucleotides: TGCGCCAGCAGCTTGACGGGAGGGCCGGCAGATACGCAGTATTTT. The chain is built from TRBV5-1 and TRBJ2-3; 8 bases align to TRBD2. Per germline, CDR1 SGHRS and CDR2 YFSETQ. This CDR3 is built from 15 residues. V gave up 1 base and J gave up 4 bases; unmatched junction bases: 5. The variable domain in full, completed from reference TRBV5-1 and TRBJ2-3, reads KAGVTQTPRYLIKTRGQQVTLSCSPISGHRSVSWYQQTPGQGLQFLFEYFSETQRNKGNFPGRFSGRQFSNSRSEMNVSTLELGDSALYLCASSLTGGPADTQYFGPGTRLTVL.

The rearrangement joins TRBV7-9 to TRBJ1-2, with D tentatively TRBD1 (5 bases). Between the trimmed V and J ends, which lost 5 bases and 6 bases, there was a span of 16 bases. The CDR3 is 14 residues long. CDR1 is SEHNR, CDR2 FQNEAQ, per germline (reference sequence). CDR3 sequence: CASSLGGSGDGYTF. The CDR3 DNA is TGTGCCAGCAGCCTCGGGGGAAGCGGGGATGGCTACACCTTC.

Only a few counts were recorded for this clone. The chain links TRBV5-1 to TRBJ1-1; TRBD1 matches at 11 bases. This CDR3 has 14 residues. The V segment lost 7 bases and the J segment 0 bases; nucleotides outside the gene matches: 2. CDR1 is SGHRS and CDR2 is YFSETQ in the germline V gene. CDR3 sequence: CASGTGGLNTEAFF. CDR3 DNA sequence: TGCGCCAGCGGGACAGGGGGGCTGAACACTGAAGCTTTCTTT.

The chain employs TRBV5-4 and TRBJ2-1, with D hard to call. The CDR3 has 14 amino acids. With 3 bases removed from V and 5 bases from J, the gap between germline ends came to 12 bases. CDR1 is SGHNT and CDR2 is YYREEE in the germline V gene (reference sequence). The CDR3 loop reads CASSYSGSHNEQFF. The CDR3 DNA reads as TGTGCCAGCAGCTACTCTGGTTCCCACAATGAGCAGTTCTTC.

This clone was counted between two and nine times. This sequence joins TRBV9 and TRBJ1-4, with TRBD1 identical over 8 bases. After removal of 2 bases from V and 5 bases from J, the junction contained 5 bases not matched to a gene. CDR3 length: 15 amino acids. The germline V gene encodes CDR1 SGDLS and CDR2 YYNGEE. CDR3 DNA sequence: TGTGCCAGCAGCGTTGGACAGGGAGGAAATGAAAAACTGTTTTTT. It is translated as CASSVGQGGNEKLFF.

This clone has just a few counts. The V call is TRBV6-5, the J call TRBJ2-7; TRBD1 matches at 9 bases. The germline V gene encodes CDR1 MNHEY and CDR2 SVGAGI. The CDR3 is 14 amino acids. The V segment lost 6 bases and the J segment 3 bases; nucleotides outside the gene matches: 6. CDR3 sequence: CASRRGQGLYEQYF. CDR3 DNA sequence: TGTGCCAGCAGGCGGGGACAGGGTCTCTACGAGCAGTACTTC.

This chain joins TRBV6-6 and TRBJ1-4; TRBD1 matches at 10 bases. V was pared by 6 bases and J by 3 bases, with 4 bases of the junction left unmatched. The germline gives CDR1 MNHNY, CDR2 SVGAGI (reference sequence). The CDR3 is 15 residues long. The CDR3 nucleotides are TGTGCCAGCAGCCGACAGGGGGCTGCTAATGAAAAACTGTTTTTT. Amino acid sequence: CASSRQGAANEKLFF.

This clone has a handful of counts. The rearrangement uses TRBV9 and TRBJ2-1; 7 positions match TRBD1. CDR1 is SGDLS, CDR2 YYNGEE, per germline. V lost 2 bases, J lost 6 bases, and 2 bases stayed unmatched. The CDR3 has 13 residues. The CDR3 loop reads CASSVQGVNEQFF. The DNA for the CDR3 is TGTGCCAGCAGCGTCCAGGGGGTCAATGAGCAGTTCTTC.

The rearrangement joins TRBV5-1 to TRBJ1-2; D perhaps matches TRBD1 (6 bases). The CDR3 has 15 amino acids. CDR1 is SGHRS, CDR2 YFSETQ, per germline. Trimming shortened V by 4 bases and J by 5 bases, and 18 bases separated the two germline ends. CDR3: CASSPGQRREYGYTF. DNA for the CDR3: TGCGCCAGCAGCCCTGGACAGCGCCGTGAGTATGGCTACACCTTC.

The chain joins TRBV7-8 to TRBJ2-3; 15 bases are shared with TRBD2. CDR1 and CDR2 (germline): SGHVS, FQNEAQ. The CDR3 is 17 amino acids. J lost 5 bases, V lost 5 bases, and 8 bases had no gene match. CDR3 bases: TGTGCCAGCAGCCTTTTCCGGACTAGCGGGAGGGTAGATACGCAGTATTTT. Translation gives CASSLFRTSGRVDTQYF.

The chain uses TRBV28 and TRBJ1-2; D is unresolved. The CDR3 spans 15 residues. Trimming took off 5 bases at V and 4 bases at J, with 17 bases between the two ends. Germline V gene lookup returns CDR1 MDHEN and CDR2 SYDVKM. CDR3 loop: CASSSPLEGGYGYTF. Here the CDR3 DNA reads TGTGCCAGCAGTAGCCCTTTGGAGGGCGGCTATGGCTACACCTTC.

The CDR3 here is CATSTWGGEGSNQPQHF. In DNA form, the CDR3 reads TGTGCCACCAGCACTTGGGGAGGGGAGGGAAGCAATCAGCCCCAGCATTTT. The genes are TRBV15 and TRBJ1-5, with D possibly being TRBD1 (5 bases). The CDR3 is 17 residues long. In germline, CDR1 is LNHNV, CDR2 YYDKDF (reference sequence). V was shortened by 4 bases and J by 1 base, with 17 bases between the two germline ends.

The chain links TRBV5-1 to TRBJ2-3; the match to TRBD2 covers 14 bases. Trimming removed 3 bases from V and 2 bases from J; junction bases left unmatched: 5. The CDR3 runs 17 residues. Germline CDR1 is SGHRS and CDR2 is YFSETQ. This CDR3 reads CASSSGLAGGITDTQYF. Here the CDR3 DNA reads TGCGCCAGCAGCTCCGGACTAGCGGGAGGAATCACAGATACGCAGTATTTT.

This clone was seen more than once but under ten times. This CDR3 reads CASSPQRGAGDSYEQYF. In DNA form, the CDR3 reads TGTGCCAGCAGCCCTCAACGCGGGGCGGGAGACTCCTACGAGCAGTACTTC. The genes are TRBV7-2 and TRBJ2-7, with 7 bases that match TRBD2. The CDR3 is 17 amino acids. The germline V gene has CDR1 SGHTA and CDR2 FQGNSA. Trimming cost V 5 bases and J 0 bases; bases outside gene matches: 13.